These T cell receptor beta chains were read from a single sample in a study of CD8+ T cells in alopecia areata. Measured with immunoSEQ multiplex PCR; TCRdb has only the in-frame clones, and not every one. The sample yields 130,000 or so clones, 45% to 50% seen once. This sample comprised CD8+ T cells sorted from blood, obtained at week 0. These receptors were collected from a human donor with alopecia areata. CDR3s include the opening cysteine and the closing phenylalanine or tryptophan.

J gene	V gene	CDR3 protein
TRBJ2-2	TRBV10-3	CAISASLTGELFF
TRBJ1-2	TRBV10-3	CAISGEDSFYGYTF
TRBJ2-1	TRBV29-1	CSVVMLNEQFF
TRBJ2-5	TRBV6-6	CASSYGLALETQYF
TRBJ2-4	TRBV5-1	CASSLAWPAGLAKNIQYF
TRBJ1-5	TRBV4-1	CASSQDTVLQPQHF
TRBJ1-6	TRBV5-6	CASSLATGPIVSPLHF
TRBJ2-7	TRBV13	CASSPWQGRAYEQYF
TRBJ2-1	TRBV5-6	CASSSDLVYNEQFF
TRBJ2-5	TRBV27	CASSSSAGENPETQYF
TRBJ1-5	TRBV13	CASSLGEGTQPQHF
TRBJ2-7	TRBV2	CASSGGPPYEQYF
TRBJ1-1	TRBV27	CASSLLRGSTEAFF
TRBJ1-1	TRBV4-1	CASSRTGTEAFF
TRBJ2-4	TRBV20-1	CSAPDQNIQYF
TRBJ1-1	TRBV30	CAWIDMNTEAFF
TRBJ1-5	TRBV5-6	CASSLWGGQPQHF
TRBJ1-2	TRBV2	CASSEGAVYGYTF